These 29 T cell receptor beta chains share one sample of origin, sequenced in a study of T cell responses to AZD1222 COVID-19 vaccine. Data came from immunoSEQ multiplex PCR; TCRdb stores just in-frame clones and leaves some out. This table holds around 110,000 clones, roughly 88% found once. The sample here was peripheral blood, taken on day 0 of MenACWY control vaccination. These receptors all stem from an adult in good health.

The CDR3 DNA sequence: TGTGCCAGCAGCACATCGACGGACTGCGGCTACACCTTC. This translates into CASSTSTDCGYTF. This chain links TRBV7-9 with TRBJ1-2; D gene uncertain. Germline values: CDR1 SEHNR, CDR2 FQNEAQ (reference sequence). The CDR3 length is 13 residues. Trimming cost V 5 bases and J 8 bases, with 15 bases left between them.

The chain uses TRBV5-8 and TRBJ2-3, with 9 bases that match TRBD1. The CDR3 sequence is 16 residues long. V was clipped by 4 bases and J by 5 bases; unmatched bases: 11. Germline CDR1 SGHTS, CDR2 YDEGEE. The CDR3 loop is CASSLPGTGRGDTQYF. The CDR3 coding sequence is TGTGCCAGCAGCCTCCCAGGGACAGGGCGTGGAGATACGCAGTATTTT.

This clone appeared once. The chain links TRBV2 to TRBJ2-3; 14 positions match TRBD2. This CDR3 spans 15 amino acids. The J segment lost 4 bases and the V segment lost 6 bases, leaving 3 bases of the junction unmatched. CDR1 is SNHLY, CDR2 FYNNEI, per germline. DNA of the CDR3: TGTGCCAGCAGAGGGACTAGCGGGGGCCCAGATACGCAGTATTTT. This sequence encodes CASRGTSGGPDTQYF.

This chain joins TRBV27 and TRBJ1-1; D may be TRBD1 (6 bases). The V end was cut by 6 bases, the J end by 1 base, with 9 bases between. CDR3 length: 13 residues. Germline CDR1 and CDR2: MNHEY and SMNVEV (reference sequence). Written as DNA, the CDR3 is TGTGCCAGCAGATTACAGGGGAACACTGAAGCTTTCTTT. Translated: CASRLQGNTEAFF.

The CDR3 here is CASSQDRGNTIYF. For the CDR3, the DNA is TGCGCCAGCAGCCAAGACCGTGGAAACACCATATATTTT. The chain recombines TRBV4-3 with TRBJ1-3; D unclear. This CDR3 contains 13 residues. The germline V and J ends were trimmed by 0 bases and 3 bases, with 3 bases remaining between them. Germline loops: CDR1 LGHNA, CDR2 YSLEER.

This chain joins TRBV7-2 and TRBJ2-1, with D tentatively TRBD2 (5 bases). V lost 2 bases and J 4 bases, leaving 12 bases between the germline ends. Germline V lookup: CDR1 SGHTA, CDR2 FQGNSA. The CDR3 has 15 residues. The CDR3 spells CASSLRLAGYNEQFF. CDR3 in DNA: TGTGCCAGCAGCTTACGGCTAGCTGGGTACAATGAGCAGTTCTTC.

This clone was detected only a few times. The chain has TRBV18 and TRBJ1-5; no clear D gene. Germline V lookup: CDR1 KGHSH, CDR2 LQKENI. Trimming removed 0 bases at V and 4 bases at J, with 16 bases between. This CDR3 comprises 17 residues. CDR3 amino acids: CASSPPDGFPSNQPQHF. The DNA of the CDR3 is TGTGCCAGCTCACCACCCGATGGTTTTCCCTCTAATCAGCCCCAGCATTTT.

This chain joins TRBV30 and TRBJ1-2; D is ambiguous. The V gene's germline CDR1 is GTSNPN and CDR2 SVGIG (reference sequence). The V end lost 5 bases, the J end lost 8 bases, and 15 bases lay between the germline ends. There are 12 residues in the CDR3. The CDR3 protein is CAWRRAEKGYTF. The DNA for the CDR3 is TGTGCCTGGCGACGGGCTGAGAAGGGCTACACCTTC.

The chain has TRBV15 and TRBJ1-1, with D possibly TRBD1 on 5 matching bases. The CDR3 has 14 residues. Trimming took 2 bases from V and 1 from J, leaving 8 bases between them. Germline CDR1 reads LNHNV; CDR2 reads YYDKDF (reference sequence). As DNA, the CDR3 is TGTGCCACCAGCAGACGACAGACGAACACTGAAGCTTTCTTT. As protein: CATSRRQTNTEAFF.

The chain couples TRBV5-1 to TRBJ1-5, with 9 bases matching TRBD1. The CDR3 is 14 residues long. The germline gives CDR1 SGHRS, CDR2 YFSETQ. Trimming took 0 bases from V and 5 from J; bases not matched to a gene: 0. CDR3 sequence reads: CASSLGTGDQPQHF. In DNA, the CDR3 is TGCGCCAGCAGCTTGGGGACAGGGGATCAGCCCCAGCATTTT.

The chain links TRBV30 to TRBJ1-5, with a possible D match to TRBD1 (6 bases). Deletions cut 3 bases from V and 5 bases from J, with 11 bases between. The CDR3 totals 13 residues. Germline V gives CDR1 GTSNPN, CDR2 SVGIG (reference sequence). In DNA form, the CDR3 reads TGTGCCTGGAGCAGGGGTAGGGATCAGCCCCAGCATTTT. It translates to CAWSRGRDQPQHF.

The CDR3 bases are TGTGCCAGTAGTCCCTCCAGGGGGATCAATGAAAAACTGTTTTTT. Amino acids: CASSPSRGINEKLFF. The chain couples TRBV19 to TRBJ1-4; 7 bases agree with TRBD1. The CDR3 extends over 15 amino acids. The J segment lost 5 bases and the V segment lost 5 bases, leaving 8 bases of the junction unmatched. Germline CDR1 reads LNHDA; CDR2 reads SQIVND (reference sequence).

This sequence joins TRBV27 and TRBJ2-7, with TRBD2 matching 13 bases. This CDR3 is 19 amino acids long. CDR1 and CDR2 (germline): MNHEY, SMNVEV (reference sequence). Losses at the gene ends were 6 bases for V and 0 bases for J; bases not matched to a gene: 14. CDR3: CASSPPVRGLAGISYEQYF. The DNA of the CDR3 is TGTGCCAGCAGCCCGCCGGTCAGGGGACTAGCGGGGATCTCCTACGAGCAGTACTTC.

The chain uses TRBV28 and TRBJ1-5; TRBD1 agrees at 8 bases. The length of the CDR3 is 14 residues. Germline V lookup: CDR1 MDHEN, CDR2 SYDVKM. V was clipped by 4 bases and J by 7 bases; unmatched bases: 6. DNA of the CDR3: TGTGCCAGCAGTTCCCTACAGGGGGGCCAGCCCCAGCATTTT. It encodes CASSSLQGGQPQHF.

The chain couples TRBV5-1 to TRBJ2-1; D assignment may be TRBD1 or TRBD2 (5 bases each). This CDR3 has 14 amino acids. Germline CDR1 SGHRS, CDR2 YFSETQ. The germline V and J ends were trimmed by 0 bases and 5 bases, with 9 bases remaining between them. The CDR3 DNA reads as TGCGCCAGCAGCTTGGGAGGGGCCAACAATGAGCAGTTCTTC. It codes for CASSLGGANNEQFF.

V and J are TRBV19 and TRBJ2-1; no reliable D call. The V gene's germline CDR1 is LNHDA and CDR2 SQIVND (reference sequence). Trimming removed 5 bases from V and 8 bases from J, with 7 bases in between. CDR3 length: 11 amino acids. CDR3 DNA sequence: TGTGCCAGTAGTCGTCGCCATGAGCAGTTCTTC. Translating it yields CASSRRHEQFF.

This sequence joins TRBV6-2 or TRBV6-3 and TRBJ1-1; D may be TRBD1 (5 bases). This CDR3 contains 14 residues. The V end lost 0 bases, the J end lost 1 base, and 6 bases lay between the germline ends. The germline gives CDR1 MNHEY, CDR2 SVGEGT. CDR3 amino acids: CASSYSRGNTEAFF. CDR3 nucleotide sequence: TGTGCCAGCAGTTACTCGAGGGGGAACACTGAAGCTTTCTTT.

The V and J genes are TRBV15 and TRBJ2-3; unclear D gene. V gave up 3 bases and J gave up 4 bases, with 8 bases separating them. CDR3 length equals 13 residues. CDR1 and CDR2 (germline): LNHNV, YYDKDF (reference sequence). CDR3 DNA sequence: TGTGCCACCAGCAGTGTTGGGGCAGATACGCAGTATTTT. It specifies CATSSVGADTQYF. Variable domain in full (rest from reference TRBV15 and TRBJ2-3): DAMVIQNPRYQVTQFGKPVTLSCSQTLNHNVMYWYQQKSSQAPKLLFHYYDKDFNNEADTPDNFQSRRPNTSFCFLDIRSPGLGDTAMYLCATSSVGADTQYFGPGTRLTVL.

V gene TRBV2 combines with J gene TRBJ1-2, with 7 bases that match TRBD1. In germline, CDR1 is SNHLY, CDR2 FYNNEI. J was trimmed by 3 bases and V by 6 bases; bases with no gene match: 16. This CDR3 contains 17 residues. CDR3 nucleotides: TGTGCCAGCAGCCCTACTAGATTACAGGGGATGGACTATGGCTACACCTTC. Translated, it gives CASSPTRLQGMDYGYTF.

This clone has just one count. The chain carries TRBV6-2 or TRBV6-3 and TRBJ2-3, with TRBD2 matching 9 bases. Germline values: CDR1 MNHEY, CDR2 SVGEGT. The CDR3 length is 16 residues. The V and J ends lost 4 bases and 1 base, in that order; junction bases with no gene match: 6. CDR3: CASSSPTSGRTDTQYF. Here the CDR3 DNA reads TGTGCCAGCAGTTCCCCGACTAGCGGTCGCACAGATACGCAGTATTTT.

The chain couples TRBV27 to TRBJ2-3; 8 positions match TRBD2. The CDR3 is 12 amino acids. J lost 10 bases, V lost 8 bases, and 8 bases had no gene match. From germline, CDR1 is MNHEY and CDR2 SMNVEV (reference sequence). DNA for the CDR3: TGTGCCAGCTCGGGAGGGATCTCTCCGCAGTATTTT. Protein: CASSGGISPQYF.

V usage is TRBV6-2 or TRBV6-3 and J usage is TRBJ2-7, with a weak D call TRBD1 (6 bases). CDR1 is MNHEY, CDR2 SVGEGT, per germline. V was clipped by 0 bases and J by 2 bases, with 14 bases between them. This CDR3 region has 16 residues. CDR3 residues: CASSYSDSLSTYEQYF. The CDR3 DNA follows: TGTGCCAGCAGTTACTCGGACAGTCTCTCAACCTACGAGCAGTACTTC.

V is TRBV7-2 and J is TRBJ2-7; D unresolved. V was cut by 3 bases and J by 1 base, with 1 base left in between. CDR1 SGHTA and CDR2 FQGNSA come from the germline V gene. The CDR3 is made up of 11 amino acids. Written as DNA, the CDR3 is TGTGCCAGCAGCTTTTCCTACGAGCAGTACTTC. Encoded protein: CASSFSYEQYF.

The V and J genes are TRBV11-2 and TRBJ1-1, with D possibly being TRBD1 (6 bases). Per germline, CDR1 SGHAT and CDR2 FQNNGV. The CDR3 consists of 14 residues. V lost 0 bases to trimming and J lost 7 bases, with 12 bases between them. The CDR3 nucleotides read TGTGCCAGCAGCTTAGAGGTACAGGGCCTTGAAGCTTTCTTT. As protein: CASSLEVQGLEAFF.

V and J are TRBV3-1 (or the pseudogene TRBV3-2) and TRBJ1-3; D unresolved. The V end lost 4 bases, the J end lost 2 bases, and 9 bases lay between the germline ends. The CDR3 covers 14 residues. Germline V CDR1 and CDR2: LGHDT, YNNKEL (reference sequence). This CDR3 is CASSLQPTGNTIYF. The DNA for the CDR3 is TGTGCCAGCAGCCTACAGCCTACTGGAAACACCATATATTTT.

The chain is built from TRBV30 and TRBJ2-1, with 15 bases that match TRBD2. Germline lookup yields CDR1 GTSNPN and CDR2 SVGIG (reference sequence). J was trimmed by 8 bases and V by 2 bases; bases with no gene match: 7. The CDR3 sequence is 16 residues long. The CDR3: CAWSSPGLAGGYEQFF. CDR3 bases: TGTGCCTGGAGTTCACCGGGACTAGCGGGGGGTTATGAGCAGTTCTTC.

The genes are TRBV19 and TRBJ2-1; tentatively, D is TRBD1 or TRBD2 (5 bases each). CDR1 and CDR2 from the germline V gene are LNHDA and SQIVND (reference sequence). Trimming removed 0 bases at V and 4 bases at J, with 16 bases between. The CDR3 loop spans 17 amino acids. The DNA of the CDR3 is TGTGCCAGTAGTATAGATTTAGTGGCAGGGAGATACAATGAGCAGTTCTTC. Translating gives CASSIDLVAGRYNEQFF.

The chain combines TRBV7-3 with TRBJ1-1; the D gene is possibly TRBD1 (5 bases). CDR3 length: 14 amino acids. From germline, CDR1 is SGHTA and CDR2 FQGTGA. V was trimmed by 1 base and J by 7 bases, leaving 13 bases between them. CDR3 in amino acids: CASSLSGAEGEAFF. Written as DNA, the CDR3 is TGTGCCAGCAGCTTAAGTGGGGCAGAGGGTGAAGCTTTCTTT.

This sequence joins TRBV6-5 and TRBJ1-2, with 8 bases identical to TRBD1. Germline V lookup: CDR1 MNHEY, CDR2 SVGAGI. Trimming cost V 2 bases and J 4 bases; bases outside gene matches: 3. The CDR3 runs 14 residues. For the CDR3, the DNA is TGTGCCAGCAGTTACGACAGGGGCCCCTATGGCTACACCTTC. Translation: CASSYDRGPYGYTF.